The 19 T cell receptor beta chains listed next were all sequenced from one sample in a study of T cells after yellow fever vaccination. TCRdb fed the 5' RACE reads into MiXCR, producing one record per CDR3 protein. The data hold approximately 580,000 distinct CDR3 sequences, with less than 20% observed a single time. Here the sequenced sample was PBMCs, taken around 5 days after the first yellow fever vaccination. All receptors come from a man between 18 and 29 years old who received the YFV17D yellow fever vaccine.

J is TRBJ1-5 and V is TRBV19, with D tentatively TRBD1 (5 bases). Trimming cost V 7 bases and J 2 bases, with 15 bases left between them. The length of the CDR3 is 15 residues. Germline lookup yields CDR1 LNHDA and CDR2 SQIVND (reference sequence). The CDR3 loop reads CASTIWARGNQPQHF. CDR3 coding DNA: TGTGCCAGTACCATTTGGGCCAGGGGCAATCAGCCCCAGCATTTT.

The rearrangement joins TRBV6-1 to TRBJ1-2; D is perhaps TRBD1 (5 bases). CDR3 length equals 14 residues. Looked up from germline, CDR1 is MNHNS and CDR2 is SASEGT. Trimming left V 6 bases short and J 6 bases short, with 17 bases between. The CDR3 DNA reads as TGTGCCAGCAGCCCAAGCCGGGACTTCCATGGCTACACCTTC. The encoded protein is CASSPSRDFHGYTF.

J is TRBJ2-3 and V is TRBV28; 8 bases fit TRBD1. V trimming: 4 bases; J trimming: 3 bases; junction bases outside the gene matches: 12. The CDR3 loop spans 17 amino acids. Germline lookup yields CDR1 MDHEN and CDR2 SYDVKM. CDR3 sequence reads: CASSSPRRDRGTDTQYF. In DNA form, the CDR3 reads TGTGCCAGCAGTTCCCCTCGAAGAGACAGGGGAACAGATACGCAGTATTTT.

This clonotype was seen more than once but under ten times. The junction does not match germline at one end; this may be a read error. The CDR3 sequence: CASSLAPQIF. The CDR3 DNA reads as TGTGCCAGCAGCTTAGCCCCCCAGATCTTT. The chain recombines TRBV7-9 with TRBJ1-1; D is ambiguous. Looked up from germline, CDR1 is SEHNR and CDR2 is FQNEAQ (reference sequence). The CDR3 sequence is 10 residues long.

This chain links TRBV6-1 with TRBJ2-7, with D perhaps matching TRBD1 (6 bases). The V end lost 6 bases, the J end lost 7 bases, and 19 bases lay between the germline ends. The CDR3 sequence is 14 residues long. CDR1 and CDR2 from the germline V gene are MNHNS and SASEGT. CDR3 residues: CASSPGRTAEEQYV. For the CDR3, the DNA is TGTGCCAGCAGCCCCGGACGGACAGCTGAGGAGCAGTACGTC.

This clonotype was detected only a few times. V is TRBV5-1 and J is TRBJ2-1; maybe TRBD2 (5 bases). Germline lookup yields CDR1 SGHRS and CDR2 YFSETQ. The CDR3 sequence is 14 residues long. Trimming shortened V by 2 bases and J by 3 bases, and 9 bases separated the two germline ends. The CDR3 sequence: CASSFGDYYNEQFF. The CDR3 DNA sequence: TGCGCCAGCAGCTTCGGGGATTACTACAATGAGCAGTTCTTC.

This clonotype was seen a handful of times. The genes are TRBV5-1 and TRBJ2-5, with 7 bases matching TRBD2. The CDR3 consists of 15 residues. Germline V gene data show CDR1 as SGHRS and CDR2 as YFSETQ. The junction had 6 bases not matched to a gene; V was cut back by 3 bases and J by 1 base. In nucleotides, the CDR3 is TGCGCCAGCAGCTGGGGTAGCGGGTCCCAAGAGACCCAGTACTTC. Its protein is CASSWGSGSQETQYF. The complete variable domain, with remaining parts taken from reference TRBV5-1 and TRBJ2-5, reads KAGVTQTPRYLIKTRGQQVTLSCSPISGHRSVSWYQQTPGQGLQFLFEYFSETQRNKGNFPGRFSGRQFSNSRSEMNVSTLELGDSALYLCASSWGSGSQETQYFGPGTRLLVL.

The chain links TRBV29-1 to TRBJ2-7; D remains ambiguous. This CDR3 region has 11 residues. Germline loops: CDR1 SQVTM, CDR2 ANQGSEA. Trimming cost V 6 bases and J 3 bases, with 9 bases left between them. In DNA form, the CDR3 reads TGCAGCGTGAGGACGGGCTACGAGCAGTACTTC. Protein: CSVRTGYEQYF.

This clonotype was observed at least ten times. The chain recombines TRBV7-2 with TRBJ2-3, with D perhaps given as TRBD1 or TRBD2 (6 bases each). Deletions cut 1 base from V and 1 base from J, with 9 bases between. Germline V CDR1 and CDR2: SGHTA, FQGNSA. The length of the CDR3 is 15 residues. The CDR3 sequence is CASSLDRGRTDTQYF. As DNA, the CDR3 is TGTGCCAGCAGCTTAGACCGGGGGCGCACAGATACGCAGTATTTT.

This clonotype turned up a few times. The chain joins TRBV10-3 to TRBJ2-7, with TRBD1 identical over 9 bases. Trimming cost V 10 bases and J 2 bases; bases outside gene matches: 6. The V gene's germline CDR1 is ENHRY and CDR2 SYGVKD. The CDR3 covers 13 residues. CDR3 coding DNA: TGTGCCACGCAAGGACAGGGGCCCTACGAGCAGTACTTC. Translated, it gives CATQGQGPYEQYF.

The CDR3 DNA follows: TGCAGTGCTAGACCCAGACAGGACTATGGCTACACCTTC. It codes for CSARPRQDYGYTF. The chain links TRBV20-1 to TRBJ1-2, with D maybe TRBD1 (6 bases). V lost 2 bases and J lost 3, with 10 bases in between. Per germline, CDR1 DFQATT and CDR2 SNEGSKA (reference sequence). The CDR3 sequence is 13 residues long.

CDR3: CATRTVNQPQHF. CDR3 coding DNA: TGTGCCACCCGGACAGTTAATCAGCCCCAGCATTTT. The V and J genes are TRBV10-3 and TRBJ1-5; D is perhaps TRBD1 (6 bases). Trimming took 10 bases from V and 4 from J, leaving 11 bases between them. CDR3 length equals 12 residues. CDR1 ENHRY and CDR2 SYGVKD come from the germline V gene.

The chain combines TRBV5-1 with TRBJ1-2, with 8 bases that match TRBD1. V shed 7 bases, J shed 4 bases, and the junction held 9 bases outside the gene matches. Germline V lookup: CDR1 SGHRS, CDR2 YFSETQ. This CDR3 spans 14 amino acids. This CDR3 is CASADRELSYGYTF. The CDR3, as DNA: TGCGCCAGCGCGGACAGGGAATTAAGCTATGGCTACACCTTC.

This clonotype has ten or more counts. V gene TRBV27 combines with J gene TRBJ2-3; D might be TRBD2 (6 bases). V lost 3 bases to trimming and J lost 1 base, with 17 bases between them. Germline V lookup: CDR1 MNHEY, CDR2 SMNVEV (reference sequence). The CDR3 totals 17 residues. For the CDR3, the DNA is TGTGCCAGCAGTTTGGAGGGCCGACGTCATGGCACAGATACGCAGTATTTT. This translates into CASSLEGRRHGTDTQYF.

This sequence joins TRBV19 and TRBJ1-5, with TRBD1 as a possible D gene (6 bases). This CDR3 is 15 amino acids long. V was trimmed by 1 base and J by 9 bases, leaving 16 bases between them. In germline, CDR1 is LNHDA, CDR2 SQIVND (reference sequence). CDR3 coding DNA: TGTGCCAGTAGTATAGGCACAGGGTGGTTGTGGCCCCAGCATTTT. This encodes CASSIGTGWLWPQHF.

This clonotype was counted once. This CDR3 reads CASSTGTGAYNEQFF. As DNA, the CDR3 is TGTGCCAGCAGCACCGGGACAGGAGCCTACAATGAGCAGTTCTTC. The chain links TRBV6-1 to TRBJ2-1; 8 nucleotides match TRBD1. The CDR3 is 15 amino acids. The V gene's germline CDR1 is MNHNS and CDR2 SASEGT. The V segment lost 6 bases and the J segment 2 bases; nucleotides outside the gene matches: 6.

The sample holds a few counts of this clonotype. The V call is TRBV11-2, the J call TRBJ1-3; unclear D gene. V was clipped by 6 bases and J by 0 bases, with 12 bases between them. The CDR3 length is 15 residues. Germline V CDR1 and CDR2: SGHAT, FQNNGV. The CDR3 DNA follows: TGTGCCAGCAGTCCGCTTTCAGACTCTGGAAACACCATATATTTT. This translates into CASSPLSDSGNTIYF.

The chain couples TRBV20-1 to TRBJ2-2; D is unclear. Trimming removed 4 bases from V and 0 bases from J, with 12 bases in between. The length of the CDR3 is 15 residues. Looked up from germline, CDR1 is DFQATT and CDR2 is SNEGSKA (reference sequence). CDR3 sequence reads: CSANRAVTNTGELFF. CDR3 nucleotide sequence: TGCAGTGCTAATCGAGCTGTGACGAACACCGGGGAGCTGTTTTTT.

This clonotype was counted a few times. The chain is built from TRBV20-1 and TRBJ2-7; the D gene is possibly TRBD2 (5 bases). The CDR3 is 13 amino acids. Germline loops: CDR1 DFQATT, CDR2 SNEGSKA (reference sequence). Trimming shortened V by 5 bases and J by 3 bases, and 14 bases separated the two germline ends. CDR3 residues: CSAGAARLYEQYF. CDR3 bases: TGCAGTGCTGGAGCGGCGAGACTCTACGAGCAGTACTTC.